This is a list of T cell receptor beta chains from one sample in a study of blood T cell repertoires in COVID-19. Sequencing used immunoSEQ multiplex PCR; TCRdb keeps in-frame clones, though not all of them. In the table there are 65,000 to 80,000 clones, approximately 90% of which are singletons. The specimen was peripheral blood. The receptors were sampled from a man between 50 and 59 years old with active COVID-19. Both conserved end residues are part of each CDR3. A D gene is named only where the DNA matches it firmly.

TRBV7-3	13	TRBJ2-1	-	CASSLGHLNEQFF
TRBV18	14	TRBJ1-5	TRBD1	CASSQMTGPQPQHF
TRBV5-5	15	TRBJ1-5	-	CASSLDSLSNQPQHF
TRBV5-1	15	TRBJ2-3	-	CASSLGQGNTDTQYF
TRBV5-1	15	TRBJ2-7	TRBD2	CASSPGGPPGYEQYF
TRBV20-1	16	TRBJ2-5	TRBD2	CSASTTGTSGSETQYF
TRBV5-8	16	TRBJ2-2	TRBD2	CASSLGTSANTGELFF
TRBV5-1	19	TRBJ1-2	TRBD1	CASSARDTDRGFPNYGYTF
TRBV10-3	12	TRBJ1-2	-	CAISGTTEGYTF
TRBV28	17	TRBJ2-6	TRBD1	CASSPGTVPSGANVLTF
TRBV3-1/TRBV3-2	16	TRBJ2-3	TRBD2	CASSPRLAGGTDTQYF
TRBV27	16	TRBJ1-4	TRBD1	CASRPLQGPLNEKLFF
TRBV29-1	13	TRBJ2-7	TRBD1	CSVGLGQSYEQYF
TRBV9	14	TRBJ2-7	TRBD1	CASSVGQGTGEQYF
TRBV5-1	16	TRBJ2-7	TRBD1	CASSMRPGQGAYEQYF
TRBV29-1	15	TRBJ2-4	-	CSARSGVSGRDIQYF
TRBV28	15	TRBJ1-4	TRBD1	CASNSLGQGTEKLFF
TRBV3-1/TRBV3-2	14	TRBJ1-6	-	CASSQPGVGSPLHF
TRBV5-5	16	TRBJ2-5	-	CASSLDPPQGWETQYF
TRBV3-1/TRBV3-2	13	TRBJ1-5	-	CASSPDRNQPQHF
TRBV6-5	15	TRBJ2-3	TRBD2	CASREGLANTDTQYF
TRBV7-8	15	TRBJ2-7	-	CASSLGGGSSYEQYF
TRBV7-9	16	TRBJ1-1	TRBD1	CASSLWAGGLFAEAFF
TRBV9	16	TRBJ2-1	TRBD2	CASAGSGASSYNEQFF
TRBV18	14	TRBJ1-4	-	CASSPRGYNEKLFF
TRBV3-1/TRBV3-2	15	TRBJ1-3	-	CASTPGEGSGNTIYF
TRBV28	13	TRBJ1-4	-	CASMPATNEKLFF
TRBV4-3	14	TRBJ1-5	-	CASSQVAGNQPQHF
TRBV15	16	TRBJ2-3	TRBD2	CATSRVKREKGGTQYF
TRBV9	16	TRBJ2-2	TRBD1	CASIRGGSEDTGELFF
TRBV5-1	15	TRBJ2-2	TRBD2	CASSQGLENTGELFF
TRBV2	15	TRBJ2-2	TRBD1	CASKTGGVRTGELFF